This record covers a single T cell receptor beta chain. Data came from immunoSEQ multiplex PCR; TCRdb stores just in-frame clones and leaves some out. This repertoire shows just over 150,000 clones, roughly 89% found once; its top ten account for 9.5% to 15%. The sample is drawn from a study of control samples from healthy donors and cancer patients. This CDR3 has 16 residues. V lost 5 bases and J lost 5; bases outside the gene matches: 9. The V gene's germline CDR1 is ENHRY and CDR2 SYGVKD. The J gene is TRBJ2-1, the V gene TRBV10-3; 10 bases align to TRBD2. The receptor's source is a man aged 30 to 45 in good health. The sample taken for sequencing was blood. This chain's CDR3 is CAISKTSGIMNNEQFF. The CDR3 region has the DNA TGTGCCATCAGTAAAACTAGCGGGATTATGAACAATGAGCAGTTCTTC.